This T cell receptor (beta chain) was sequenced during a study of graft-versus-host responses after intestinal transplantation. In the study overall: Recipients had transplants, and these were multivisceral, liver-intestinal, or isolated intestinal.

This clone was observed once. Its antigen is currently unknown. V was clipped by 4 bases and J by 5 bases, with 20 bases between them. CDR3 length equals 16 residues. CDR1 is MGHRA and CDR2 is YSYEKL in the germline V gene. Sequenced by immunoSEQ multiplex PCR; TCRdb stores in-frame clones only, minus some. The sample shows around 77,000 clones, approximately 93% of them seen only once. Study findings and constraints: Peak GvH clone levels in circulation were associated with early post-transplant HvG declines. High graft-versus-host to host-versus-graft clonal ratios were found in allografts of patients who had graft-donor T cell macrochimerism.

This receptor was identified in a human donor who received an intestinal transplant. Specimen: unstimulated CD8+ T cells sorted from spleen or lymph node cells, collected before intestinal transplant. V gene TRBV4-1 combines with J gene TRBJ2-5; TRBD2 might be the D (6 bases). The CDR3, as DNA: TGCGCCAGCAGCCGCATCATGGAGGGGCTGGGGGAGACCCAGTACTTC. Amino acid sequence: CASSRIMEGLGETQYF.